Listed below are T cell receptor beta chains from one sample, sequenced in a study of shared clonotypes between healthy human individuals. Data came from immunoSEQ multiplex PCR; TCRdb stores just in-frame clones and leaves some out. The sample holds fewer than 400,000 clones, around 67% seen once. The sequencing sample was made of memory CD4+ T cells sorted from blood. Receptors originate from a man under 40 in good health. Each CDR3 is given with its conserved first and last residue. The D gene is left open where the match is weak. Clone sizes are given selectively: once, few, many, or a class where the clone is expanded.

j_gene	d_gene	abundance	v_gene	CDR3nt	CDR3aa
TRBJ1-4	TRBD1	once	TRBV6-5	TGTGCCAGCAAGATAGACAGGGGTAGGGAAAAACTGTTTTTT	CASKIDRGREKLFF
TRBJ2-5	.	many	TRBV5-5	TGTGCCAGCAGCATCCGTGGTCAAGAGACCCAGTACTTC	CASSIRGQETQYF
TRBJ1-1	TRBD1	.	TRBV19	TGTGCCAGTAGTGCCGGGACAGTGAACACTGAAGCTTTCTTT	CASSAGTVNTEAFF
TRBJ2-1	.	.	TRBV7-3	TGTGCCAGCAGCTCCGGAGCCCTCGGGAACAATGAGCAGTTCTTC	CASSSGALGNNEQFF
TRBJ2-1	.	.	TRBV9	TGTGCCAGCAGCGTATCGGCGAAAGACTACAATGAGCAGTTCTTC	CASSVSAKDYNEQFF
TRBJ2-7	.	.	TRBV2	TGTGCCAGCAGGCCCGTTCTCCGCCACGAGCAGTACTTC	CASRPVLRHEQYF
TRBJ2-2	.	once	TRBV18	TGTGCCAGCTCACCGACGGTGAACACCGGGGAGCTGTTTTTT	CASSPTVNTGELFF
TRBJ2-2	.	.	TRBV5-4	TGTGCCAGCACCAAAAACCAGGACAACACCGGGGAGCTGTTTTTT	CASTKNQDNTGELFF
TRBJ2-5	TRBD1	.	TRBV5-4	TGTGCCAGCAGCACTCAAACACAGGGGGCTGGGACCCAGTACTTC	CASSTQTQGAGTQYF
TRBJ1-2	TRBD1	many	TRBV5-6	TGTGCCAGCAGCACCCAGGGGGCCTGGAGCTATGGCTACACCTTC	CASSTQGAWSYGYTF
TRBJ2-7	.	.	TRBV5-4	TGTGCCAGCAGTGAAGGGACGGGAGCCAATCCCTACGAGCAGTACTTC	CASSEGTGANPYEQYF
TRBJ1-2	TRBD1	few	TRBV9	TGTGCCAGCAGCGAGCCAAGGACAGGGCGAAGCTATGGCTACACCTTC	CASSEPRTGRSYGYTF
TRBJ2-7	.	.	TRBV9	TGTGCCAGCAGCGAGGATGGGCGGGACTCGGGAGAGCAGTACTTC	CASSEDGRDSGEQYF
TRBJ1-5	.	many	TRBV28	TGTGCCAGCACTGAGAACACCTATAGCAATCAGCCCCAGCATTTT	CASTENTYSNQPQHF
TRBJ2-7	.	.	TRBV5-4	TGTGCCAGCAGCTTGCCAGGGTCCAGCTCCTACGAGCAGTACTTC	CASSLPGSSSYEQYF
TRBJ1-5	TRBD1	.	TRBV28	TGTGCCAGCAGCTGGGGACAGGGGTACGGTCAGCCCCAGCATTTT	CASSWGQGYGQPQHF
TRBJ2-1	.	.	TRBV11-3	TGTGCCAGCAGCCCCCACGGGCACAATGAGCAGTTCTTC	CASSPHGHNEQFF